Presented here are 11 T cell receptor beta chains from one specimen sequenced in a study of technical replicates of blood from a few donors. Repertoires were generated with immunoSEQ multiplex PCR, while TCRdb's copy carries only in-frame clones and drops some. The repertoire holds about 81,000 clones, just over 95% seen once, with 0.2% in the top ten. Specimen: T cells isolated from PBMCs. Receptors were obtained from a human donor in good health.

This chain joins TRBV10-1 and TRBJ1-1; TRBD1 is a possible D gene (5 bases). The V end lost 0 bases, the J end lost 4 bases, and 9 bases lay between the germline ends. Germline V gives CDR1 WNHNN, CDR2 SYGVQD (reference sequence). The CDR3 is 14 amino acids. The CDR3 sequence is CASSESQGSTEAFF. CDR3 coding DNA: TGCGCCAGCAGTGAGTCTCAGGGATCCACTGAAGCTTTCTTT.

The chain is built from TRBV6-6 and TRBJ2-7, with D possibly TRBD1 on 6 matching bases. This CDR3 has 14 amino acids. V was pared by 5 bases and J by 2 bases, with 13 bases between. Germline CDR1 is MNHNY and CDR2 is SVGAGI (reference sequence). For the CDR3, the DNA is TGTGCCAGCAGTCGTCCGGACAGCGCCTACGAGCAGTACTTC. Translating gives CASSRPDSAYEQYF.

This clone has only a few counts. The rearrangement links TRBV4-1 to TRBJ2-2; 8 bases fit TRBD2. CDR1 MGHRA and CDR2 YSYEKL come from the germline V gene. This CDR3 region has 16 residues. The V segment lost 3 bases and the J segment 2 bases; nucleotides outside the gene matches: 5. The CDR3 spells CASSQSGGLNTGELFF. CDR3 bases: TGCGCCAGCAGCCAGAGCGGGGGACTCAACACCGGGGAGCTGTTTTTT.

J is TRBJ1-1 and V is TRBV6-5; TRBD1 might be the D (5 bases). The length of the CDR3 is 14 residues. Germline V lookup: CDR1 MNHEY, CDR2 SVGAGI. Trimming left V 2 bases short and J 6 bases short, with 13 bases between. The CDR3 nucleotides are TGTGCCAGCAGTTACATCAGGGTTGGGGCTGAAGCTTTCTTT. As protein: CASSYIRVGAEAFF.

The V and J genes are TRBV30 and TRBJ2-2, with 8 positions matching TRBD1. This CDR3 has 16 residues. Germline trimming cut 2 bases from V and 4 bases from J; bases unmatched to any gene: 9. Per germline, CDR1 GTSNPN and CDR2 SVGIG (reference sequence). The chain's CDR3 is CAWSTQGALFTGELFF. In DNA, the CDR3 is TGTGCCTGGAGTACCCAGGGGGCGCTTTTCACCGGGGAGCTGTTTTTT.

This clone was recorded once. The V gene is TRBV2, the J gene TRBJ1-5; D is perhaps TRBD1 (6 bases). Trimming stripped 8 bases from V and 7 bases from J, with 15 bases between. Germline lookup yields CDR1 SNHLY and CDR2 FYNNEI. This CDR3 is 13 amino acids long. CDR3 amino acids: CASSSGGRQPQHF. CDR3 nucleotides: TGTGCCAGCTCCAGTGGGGGCCGCCAGCCCCAGCATTTT.

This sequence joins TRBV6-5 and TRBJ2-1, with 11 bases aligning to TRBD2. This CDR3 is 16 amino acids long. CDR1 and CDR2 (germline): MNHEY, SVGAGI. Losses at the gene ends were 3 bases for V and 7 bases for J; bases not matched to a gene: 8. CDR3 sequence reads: CASSYDSGRARNEQFF. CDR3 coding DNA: TGTGCCAGCAGTTATGATAGCGGGAGGGCACGGAATGAGCAGTTCTTC.

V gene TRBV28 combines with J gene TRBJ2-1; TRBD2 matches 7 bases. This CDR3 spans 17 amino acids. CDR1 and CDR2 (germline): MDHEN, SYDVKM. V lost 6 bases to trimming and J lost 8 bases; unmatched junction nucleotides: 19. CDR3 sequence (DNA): TGTGCCAGCAGCTTTGAAGCCGGAGCCAGCGGGAACTATGAGCAGTTCTTC. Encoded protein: CASSFEAGASGNYEQFF.

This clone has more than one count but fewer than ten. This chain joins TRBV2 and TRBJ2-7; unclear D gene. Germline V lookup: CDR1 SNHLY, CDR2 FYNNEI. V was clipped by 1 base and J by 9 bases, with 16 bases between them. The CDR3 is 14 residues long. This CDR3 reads CASSEGAGVHRQYF. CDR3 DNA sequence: TGTGCCAGCAGTGAAGGTGCCGGAGTACATCGGCAGTACTTC.

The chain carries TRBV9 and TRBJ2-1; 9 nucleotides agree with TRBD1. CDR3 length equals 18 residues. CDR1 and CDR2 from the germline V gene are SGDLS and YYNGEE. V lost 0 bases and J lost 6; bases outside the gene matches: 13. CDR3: CASSVAWGTGRLVNEQFF. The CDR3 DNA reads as TGTGCCAGCAGCGTAGCTTGGGGGACAGGGCGACTAGTCAATGAGCAGTTCTTC.

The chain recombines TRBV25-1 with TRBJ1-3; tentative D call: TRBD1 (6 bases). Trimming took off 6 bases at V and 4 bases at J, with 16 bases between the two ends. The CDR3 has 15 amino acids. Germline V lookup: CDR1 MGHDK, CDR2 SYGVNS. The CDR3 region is CASSAPQDRGNTIYF. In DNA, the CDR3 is TGTGCCAGCAGCGCTCCCCAGGACAGAGGAAACACCATATATTTT.